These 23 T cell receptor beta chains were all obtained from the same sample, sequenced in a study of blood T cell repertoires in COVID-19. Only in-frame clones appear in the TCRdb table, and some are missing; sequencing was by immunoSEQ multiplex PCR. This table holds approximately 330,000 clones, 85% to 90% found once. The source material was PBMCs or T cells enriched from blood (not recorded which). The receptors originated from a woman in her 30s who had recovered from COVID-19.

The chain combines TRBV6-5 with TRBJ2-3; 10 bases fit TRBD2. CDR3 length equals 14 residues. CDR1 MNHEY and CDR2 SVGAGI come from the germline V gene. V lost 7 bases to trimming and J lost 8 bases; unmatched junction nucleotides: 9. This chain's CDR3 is CASIGLAGEITQYF. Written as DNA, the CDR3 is TGTGCCAGCATTGGTCTAGCGGGAGAGATTACGCAGTATTTT.

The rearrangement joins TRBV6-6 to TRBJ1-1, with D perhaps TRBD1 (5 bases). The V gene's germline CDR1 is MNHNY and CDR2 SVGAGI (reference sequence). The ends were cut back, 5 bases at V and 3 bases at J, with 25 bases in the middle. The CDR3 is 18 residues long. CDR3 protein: CASSPLGGGFPGDTEAFF. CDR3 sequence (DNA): TGTGCCAGCAGTCCTCTGGGGGGGGGATTCCCCGGGGACACTGAAGCTTTCTTT.

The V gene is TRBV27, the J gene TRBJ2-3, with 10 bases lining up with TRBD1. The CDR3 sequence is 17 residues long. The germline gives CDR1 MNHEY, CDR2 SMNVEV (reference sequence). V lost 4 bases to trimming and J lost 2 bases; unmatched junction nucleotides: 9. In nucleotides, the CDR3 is TGTGCCAGCAGTTCCCTCGGGACAGGGGAGCTCACAGATACGCAGTATTTT. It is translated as CASSSLGTGELTDTQYF.

In DNA, the CDR3 is TGCAGCGTCAGGGAGGGTAATTCACCCCTCCACTTT. Protein sequence: CSVREGNSPLHF. The chain uses TRBV29-1 and TRBJ1-6, with D maybe TRBD1 (5 bases). Trimming removed 6 bases at V and 6 bases at J, with 9 bases between. This CDR3 is built from 12 residues. From germline, CDR1 is SQVTM and CDR2 ANQGSEA. Variable domain in full (rest from reference TRBV29-1 and TRBJ1-6): SAVISQKPSRDICQRGTSLTIQCQVDSQVTMMFWYRQQPGQSLTLIATANQGSEATYESGFVIDKFPISRPNLTFSTLTVSNMSPEDSSIYLCSVREGNSPLHFGNGTRLTVT.

The chain's CDR3 is CSAAGTYEQYF. The CDR3 DNA sequence: TGCAGTGCGGCGGGAACCTACGAGCAGTACTTC. V is TRBV20-1 and J is TRBJ2-7, with a weak D call TRBD2 (6 bases). CDR1 DFQATT and CDR2 SNEGSKA come from the germline V gene (reference sequence). The length of the CDR3 is 11 residues. The V end lost 6 bases, the J end lost 2 bases, and 8 bases lay between the germline ends.

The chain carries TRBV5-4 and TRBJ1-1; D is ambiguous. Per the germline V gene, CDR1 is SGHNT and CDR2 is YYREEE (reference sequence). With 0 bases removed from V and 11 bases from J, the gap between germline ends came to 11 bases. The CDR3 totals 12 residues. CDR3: CASSLVPGVAFF. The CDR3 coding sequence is TGTGCCAGCAGCTTGGTGCCAGGCGTGGCTTTCTTT.

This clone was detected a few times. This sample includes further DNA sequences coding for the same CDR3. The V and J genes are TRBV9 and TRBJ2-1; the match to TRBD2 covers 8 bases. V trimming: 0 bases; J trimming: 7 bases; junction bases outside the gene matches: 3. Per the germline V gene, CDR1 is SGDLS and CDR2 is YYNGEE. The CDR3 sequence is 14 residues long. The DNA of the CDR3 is TGTGCCAGCAGCGTAGCGGGAGGGGGTAATGAGCAGTTCTTC. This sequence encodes CASSVAGGGNEQFF.

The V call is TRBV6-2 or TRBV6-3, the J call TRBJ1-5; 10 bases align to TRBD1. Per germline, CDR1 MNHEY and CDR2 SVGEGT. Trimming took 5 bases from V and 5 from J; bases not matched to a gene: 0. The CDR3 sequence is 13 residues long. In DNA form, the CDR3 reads TGTGCCAGCAGTGGGACAGGGGATCAGCCCCAGCATTTT. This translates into CASSGTGDQPQHF.

CDR3 region: CASRGSGGPNRQYF. DNA for the CDR3: TGTGCCAGCAGGGGCTCGGGAGGGCCAAATCGGCAGTACTTC. The V gene is TRBV2, the J gene TRBJ2-7, with TRBD2 matching 8 bases. The germline CDR1 and CDR2 sequences are SNHLY and FYNNEI. The CDR3 covers 14 residues. Trimming at V came to 6 bases and at J to 9 bases, leaving 13 bases not matched to a gene.

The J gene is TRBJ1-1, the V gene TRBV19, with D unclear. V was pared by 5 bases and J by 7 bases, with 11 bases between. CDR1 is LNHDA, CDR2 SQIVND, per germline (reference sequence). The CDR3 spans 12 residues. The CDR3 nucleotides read TGTGCCAGTAGTCAGATGCAATTTGAAGCTTTCTTT. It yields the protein CASSQMQFEAFF.

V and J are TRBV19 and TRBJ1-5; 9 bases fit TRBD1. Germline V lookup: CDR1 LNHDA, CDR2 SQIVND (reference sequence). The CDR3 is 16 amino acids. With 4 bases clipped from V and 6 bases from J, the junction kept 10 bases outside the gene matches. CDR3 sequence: CASSTRQGGIIQPQHF. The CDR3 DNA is TGTGCCAGTAGTACTCGACAGGGGGGGATAATTCAGCCCCAGCATTTT. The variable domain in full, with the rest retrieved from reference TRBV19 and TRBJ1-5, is DGGITQSPKYLFRKEGQNVTLSCEQNLNHDAMYWYRQDPGQGLRLIYYSQIVNDFQKGDIAEGYSVSREKKESFPLTVTSAQKNPTAFYLCASSTRQGGIIQPQHFGDGTRLSIL.

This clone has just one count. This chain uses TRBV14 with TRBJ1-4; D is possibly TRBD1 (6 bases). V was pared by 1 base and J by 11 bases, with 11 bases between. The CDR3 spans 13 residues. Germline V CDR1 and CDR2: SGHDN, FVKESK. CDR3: CASSQGDNRKLFF. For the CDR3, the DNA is TGTGCCAGCAGCCAAGGGGACAATAGGAAACTGTTTTTT.

The DNA for the CDR3 is TGTGCCAGCAGCGCCTTTGGACGGGGGAACACTGAAGCTTTCTTT. Translated: CASSAFGRGNTEAFF. The V and J genes are TRBV9 and TRBJ1-1; unclear D gene. The CDR3 is made up of 15 amino acids. V was clipped by 3 bases and J by 1 base, with 13 bases between them. Germline CDR1 SGDLS, CDR2 YYNGEE. The whole variable domain, filled in from reference TRBV9 and TRBJ1-1, reads DSGVTQTPKHLITATGQRVTLRCSPRSGDLSVYWYQQSLDQGLQFLIQYYNGEERAKGNILERFSAQQFPDLHSELNLSSLELGDSALYFCASSAFGRGNTEAFFGQGTRLTVV.

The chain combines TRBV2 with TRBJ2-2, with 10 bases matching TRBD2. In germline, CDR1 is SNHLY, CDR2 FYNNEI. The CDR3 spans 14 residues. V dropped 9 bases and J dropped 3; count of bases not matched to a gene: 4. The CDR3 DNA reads TGTGCCAGTCGTCTAGCGGGAGACACCGGGGAGCTGTTTTTT. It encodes CASRLAGDTGELFF.

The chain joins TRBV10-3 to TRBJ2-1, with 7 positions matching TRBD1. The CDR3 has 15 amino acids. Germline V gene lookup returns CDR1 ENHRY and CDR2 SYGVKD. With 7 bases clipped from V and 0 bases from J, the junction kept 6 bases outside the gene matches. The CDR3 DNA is TGTGCCATCAAACAGGGGTTGAGCTCCTACAATGAGCAGTTCTTC. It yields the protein CAIKQGLSSYNEQFF.

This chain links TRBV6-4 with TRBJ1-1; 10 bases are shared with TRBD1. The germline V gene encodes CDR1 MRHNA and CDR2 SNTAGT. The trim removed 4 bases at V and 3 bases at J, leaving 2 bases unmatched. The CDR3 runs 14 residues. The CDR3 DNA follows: TGTGCCAGCAGTGTAGGGACAGGGGACACTGAAGCTTTCTTT. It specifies CASSVGTGDTEAFF.

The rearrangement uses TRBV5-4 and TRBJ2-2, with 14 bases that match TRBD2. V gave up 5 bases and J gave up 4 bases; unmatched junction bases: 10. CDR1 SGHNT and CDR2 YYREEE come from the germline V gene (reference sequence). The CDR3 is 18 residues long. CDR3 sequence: CASSFRLAGGRRTGELFF. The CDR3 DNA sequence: TGTGCCAGCAGTTTTCGACTAGCGGGAGGGCGTCGCACCGGGGAGCTGTTTTTT. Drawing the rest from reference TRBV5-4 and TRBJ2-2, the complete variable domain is ETGVTQSPTHLIKTRGQQVTLRCSSQSGHNTVSWYQQALGQGPQFIFQYYREEENGRGNFPPRFSGLQFPNYSSELNVNALELDDSALYLCASSFRLAGGRRTGELFFGEGSRLTVL.

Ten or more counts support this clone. The CDR3 sequence is CASSEKREEAEQFF. The CDR3 bases are TGTGCCAGCAGTGAGAAGCGGGAGGAGGCTGAGCAGTTCTTC. This chain connects TRBV27 to TRBJ2-1; 9 bases are a match to TRBD2. The length of the CDR3 is 14 residues. V shed 5 bases and J 9 bases; nucleotides not matched to a gene: 8. Germline CDR1 MNHEY, CDR2 SMNVEV (reference sequence).

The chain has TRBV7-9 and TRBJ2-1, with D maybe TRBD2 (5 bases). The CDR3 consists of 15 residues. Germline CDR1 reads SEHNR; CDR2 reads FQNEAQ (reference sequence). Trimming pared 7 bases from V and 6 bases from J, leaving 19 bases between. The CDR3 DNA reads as TGTGCCAGCACTTCAGAGGGCGGGTTAGGCAATGAGCAGTTCTTC. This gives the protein CASTSEGGLGNEQFF.

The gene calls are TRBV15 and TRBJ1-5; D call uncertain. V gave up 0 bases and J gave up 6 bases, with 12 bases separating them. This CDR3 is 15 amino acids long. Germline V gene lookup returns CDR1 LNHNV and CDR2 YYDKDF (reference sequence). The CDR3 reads CATSRDLSRSQPQHF. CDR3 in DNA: TGTGCCACCAGCAGAGACCTATCCCGGAGTCAGCCCCAGCATTTT.

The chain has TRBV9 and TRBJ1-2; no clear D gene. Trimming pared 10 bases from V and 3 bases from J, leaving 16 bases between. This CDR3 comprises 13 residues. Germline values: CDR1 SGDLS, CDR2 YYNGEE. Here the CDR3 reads CASGKEEDYGYTF. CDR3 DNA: TGTGCCTCCGGGAAGGAGGAGGACTATGGCTACACCTTC.

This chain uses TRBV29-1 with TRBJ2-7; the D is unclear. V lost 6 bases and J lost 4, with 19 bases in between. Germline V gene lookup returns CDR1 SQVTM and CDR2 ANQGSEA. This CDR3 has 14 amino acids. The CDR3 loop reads CSVQTYAGPYEQYF. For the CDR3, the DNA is TGCAGCGTCCAAACATACGCAGGTCCGTACGAGCAGTACTTC.

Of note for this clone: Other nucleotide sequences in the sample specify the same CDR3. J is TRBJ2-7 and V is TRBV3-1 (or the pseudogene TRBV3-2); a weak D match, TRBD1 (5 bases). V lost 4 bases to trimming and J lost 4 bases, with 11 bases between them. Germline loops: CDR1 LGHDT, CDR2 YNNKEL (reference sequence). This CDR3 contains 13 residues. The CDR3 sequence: CASSPRQPYEQYF. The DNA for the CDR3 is TGTGCCAGCAGCCCACGACAGCCTTACGAGCAGTACTTC.